These 23 T cell receptor beta chains originate from one sample sequenced in a study of response to subunit inactivated influenza vaccine. From the RT-PCR reads, TCRdb called clonotypes with MiXCR, one entry per CDR3 protein. The data hold about 500,000 distinct CDR3 sequences, with 16% observed a single time. The sample consisted of CD4+ T cells sorted from PBMCs, taken less than 30 months after vaccination. These receptors all stem from a man aged 45-69 years who received an inactivated influenza vaccine.

The V and J genes are TRBV25-1 and TRBJ1-5, with 9 bases lining up with TRBD1. J gave up 5 bases and V 2 bases, and 7 bases lay outside the gene matches. The CDR3 contains 16 residues. CDR1 is MGHDK and CDR2 is SYGVNS in the germline V gene. CDR3 loop: CASSEGGQGGYQPQHF. The CDR3 region has the DNA TGTGCCAGCAGTGAAGGGGGACAGGGTGGCTATCAGCCCCAGCATTTT. The full variable domain, with the rest looked up from reference TRBV25-1 and TRBJ1-5, is EADIYQTPRYLVIGTGKKITLECSQTMGHDKMYWYQQDPGMELHLIHYSYGVNSTEKGDLSSESTVSRIRTEHFPLTLESARPSHTSQYLCASSEGGQGGYQPQHFGDGTRLSIL.

This clonotype appeared a few times. A read error may explain this, as a much larger clone is one base away. The V and J genes are TRBV12-3 or TRBV12-4 and TRBJ2-5; D is perhaps TRBD1 (5 bases). V lost 6 bases and J lost 6, with 8 bases in between. The CDR3 contains 11 residues. CDR3 sequence: CASSQGKTQYF. In DNA form, the CDR3 reads TGTGCCAGCAGCCAGGGAAAGACCCAGTACTTC.

This clonotype was observed a handful of times. J is TRBJ2-1 and V is TRBV20-1; 9 bases map to TRBD2. This CDR3 contains 14 residues. V trimming: 7 bases; J trimming: 10 bases; junction bases outside the gene matches: 14. Germline lookup yields CDR1 DFQATT and CDR2 SNEGSKA (reference sequence). CDR3 DNA: TGCAGTGTTACCGGGACTAGCCAACTCGCGGAGCAGTTCTTC. Its translation is CSVTGTSQLAEQFF.

This clonotype was counted many times. The chain links TRBV29-1 to TRBJ1-2; 11 bases align to TRBD1. CDR1 is SQVTM and CDR2 is ANQGSEA in the germline V gene. After removal of 6 bases from V and 4 bases from J, the junction contained 4 bases not matched to a gene. This CDR3 comprises 13 residues. The chain's CDR3 is CSVPGTGGYGYTF. CDR3 coding DNA: TGCAGCGTCCCCGGGACAGGGGGCTATGGCTACACCTTC.

This clonotype was observed a single time. The chain joins TRBV2 to TRBJ2-1; 14 bases fit TRBD2. The ends lost 6 bases at V and 4 bases at J; junction bases unmatched: 14. Per the germline V gene, CDR1 is SNHLY and CDR2 is FYNNEI. The CDR3 spans 19 residues. CDR3 residues: CASRYAGTSGGVSYNEQFF. CDR3 nucleotide sequence: TGTGCCAGCAGATATGCCGGGACTAGCGGGGGAGTCTCATACAATGAGCAGTTCTTC.

The rearrangement uses TRBV5-1 and TRBJ1-5; D is ambiguous. This CDR3 spans 15 amino acids. Trimming cost V 3 bases and J 3 bases, with 13 bases left between them. The germline CDR1 and CDR2 sequences are SGHRS and YFSETQ. The CDR3 sequence: CASSSAPGANQPQHF. CDR3 in DNA: TGCGCCAGCAGCTCAGCCCCGGGAGCCAATCAGCCCCAGCATTTT.

This clonotype has only a few counts. This chain uses TRBV20-1 with TRBJ2-3, with D hard to call. CDR3 length: 15 amino acids. Germline lookup yields CDR1 DFQATT and CDR2 SNEGSKA (reference sequence). V lost 3 bases to trimming and J lost 4 bases, with 17 bases between them. The CDR3 sequence: CSASMVAGDADTQYF. The DNA for the CDR3 is TGCAGTGCTAGCATGGTGGCAGGTGATGCAGATACGCAGTATTTT.

This clonotype was found a few times. J is TRBJ2-3 and V is TRBV24-1; 7 nucleotides agree with TRBD1. The V gene's germline CDR1 is KGHDR and CDR2 SFDVKD. This CDR3 is built from 15 residues. V shed 4 bases, J shed 2 bases, and the junction held 5 bases outside the gene matches. The CDR3 DNA follows: TGTGCCACCAGTGAAGGGGGCGGCACCACAGATACGCAGTATTTT. Translation gives CATSEGGGTTDTQYF.

This clonotype has only a few counts. CDR3 loop: CASSQDSGRYYEQYF. Here the CDR3 DNA reads TGTGCCAGCAGCCAAGATAGCGGGAGATACTACGAGCAGTACTTC. This chain connects TRBV4-2 to TRBJ2-7; 9 nucleotides align to TRBD2. CDR1 LGHNA and CDR2 YNFKEQ come from the germline V gene. V lost 0 bases and J lost 3; bases outside the gene matches: 3. This CDR3 is 15 amino acids long.

In its sample, this clonotype was seen a few times. The rearrangement joins TRBV7-9 to TRBJ1-1; 8 bases are shared with TRBD1. The trim removed 5 bases at V and 5 bases at J, leaving 10 bases unmatched. This CDR3 comprises 15 residues. Germline CDR1 SEHNR, CDR2 FQNEAQ (reference sequence). CDR3 amino acids: CASSPRAGGRTEAFF. The CDR3 DNA follows: TGTGCCAGCAGCCCCCGAGCAGGGGGCCGGACTGAAGCTTTCTTT.

The chain recombines TRBV12-3 or TRBV12-4 with TRBJ2-6, with 11 nucleotides matching TRBD1. This CDR3 comprises 17 residues. V trimming: 6 bases; J trimming: 0 bases; junction bases outside the gene matches: 4. CDR3 sequence reads: CASRGDRGFSGANVLTF. The CDR3 DNA is TGTGCCAGCAGGGGGGACAGGGGGTTCTCTGGGGCCAACGTCCTGACTTTC.

Written as DNA, the CDR3 is TGTGCCAGCAGCTTAGAGGGAAACCCGGGGAGGGCCCTCCACTTT. Protein: CASSLEGNPGRALHF. The rearrangement links TRBV11-2 to TRBJ1-6; D unclear. Germline CDR1 and CDR2: SGHAT and FQNNGV. There are 15 residues in the CDR3. V was cut by 0 bases and J by 14 bases, with 17 bases left in between. The full variable domain, with the rest looked up from reference TRBV11-2 and TRBJ1-6, is EAGVAQSPRYKIIEKRQSVAFWCNPISGHATLYWYQQILGQGPKLLIQFQNNGVVDDSQLPKDRFSAERLKGVDSTLKIQPAKLEDSAVYLCASSLEGNPGRALHFGNGTRLTVT.

CDR3 region: CASSGVGRQPQHF. CDR3 nucleotides: TGTGCCAGCAGTGGCGTGGGCCGTCAGCCCCAGCATTTT. The chain has TRBV6-2 or TRBV6-3 and TRBJ1-5; D gene unclear. V lost 5 bases and J 6 bases, leaving 11 bases between the germline ends. Germline CDR1 MNHEY, CDR2 SVGEGT. This CDR3 region has 13 residues.

The chain recombines TRBV6-1 with TRBJ2-1; 10 positions match TRBD2. The J segment lost 10 bases and the V segment lost 6 bases, leaving 15 bases of the junction unmatched. Germline V CDR1 and CDR2: MNHNS, SASEGT. The CDR3 totals 16 residues. The CDR3 sequence is CASRAQGSSGSIEQFF. In DNA, the CDR3 is TGTGCCAGCAGGGCTCAGGGGTCTAGCGGGAGTATAGAGCAGTTCTTC.

This clonotype was observed at least ten times. V usage is TRBV27 and J usage is TRBJ2-1, with D possibly TRBD2 on 6 matching bases. Germline CDR1 is MNHEY and CDR2 is SMNVEV (reference sequence). Trimming stripped 3 bases from V and 3 bases from J, with 9 bases between. The CDR3 runs 14 residues. The CDR3 bases are TGTGCCAGCAGTTTGGGGAGGAACTACAATGAGCAGTTCTTC. Amino acid sequence: CASSLGRNYNEQFF.

The V gene is TRBV20-1, the J gene TRBJ2-2, with unresolved D. The CDR3 loop spans 13 amino acids. Germline CDR1 reads DFQATT; CDR2 reads SNEGSKA (reference sequence). V lost 3 bases and J 0 bases, leaving 5 bases between the germline ends. The CDR3 DNA reads TGCAGTGCTAGGGCCTCGAACACCGGGGAGCTGTTTTTT. Its protein product is CSARASNTGELFF.

This rearrangement joins TRBV5-8 to TRBJ2-7; D is unclear. Germline V gives CDR1 SGHTS, CDR2 YDEGEE. Trimming left V 0 bases short and J 2 bases short, with 12 bases between. This CDR3 is built from 15 residues. The CDR3 sequence: CASSLEPARPYEQYF. The CDR3 nucleotides read TGTGCCAGCAGCTTGGAGCCGGCTCGACCCTACGAGCAGTACTTC.

The rearrangement links TRBV3-1 to TRBJ2-4; D might be TRBD2 (6 bases). Per the germline V gene, CDR1 is LGHDT and CDR2 is YNNKEL (reference sequence). The CDR3 totals 14 residues. V lost 2 bases and J lost 3, with 8 bases in between. CDR3: CASSQMRDKNIQYF. The DNA for the CDR3 is TGTGCCAGCAGCCAAATGCGGGACAAAAACATTCAGTACTTC.

This clonotype came up a few times. The chain couples TRBV28 to TRBJ2-3; the D gene is possibly TRBD2 (5 bases). V was pared by 3 bases and J by 0 bases, with 16 bases between. CDR3 length equals 17 residues. Germline V gene sequence: CDR1 MDHEN, CDR2 SYDVKM. The CDR3 DNA is TGTGCCAGCAGTTTCCCTTACCTAGCCTTAAGCACAGATACGCAGTATTTT. This translates into CASSFPYLALSTDTQYF. Full variable domain (missing parts from reference TRBV28 and TRBJ2-3): DVKVTQSSRYLVKRTGEKVFLECVQDMDHENMFWYRQDPGLGLRLIYFSYDVKMKEKGDIPEGYSVSREKKERFSLILESASTNQTSMYLCASSFPYLALSTDTQYFGPGTRLTVL.

J is TRBJ2-1 and V is TRBV21-1; TRBD2, as called in the table, went unchecked against the DNA. TRBV21-1 is deemed a pseudogene. This CDR3 has 15 amino acids. The CDR3 DNA follows: TGTGCCAGCAGCAAAGAGTGGGGGTCTAGAGATGAGCAGTTCTTC. This codes for CASSKEWGSRDEQFF.

This clonotype was observed a handful of times. V usage is TRBV6-1 and J usage is TRBJ2-7, with 10 positions matching TRBD1. The V gene end was trimmed by 6 bases and the J gene end by 4 bases; junction bases not matched to a gene: 6. Germline CDR1 is MNHNS and CDR2 is SASEGT. The length of the CDR3 is 14 residues. CDR3 loop: CASRLGQGTYEQYF. CDR3 nucleotide sequence: TGTGCCAGCAGGCTGGGACAGGGGACGTACGAGCAGTACTTC.

In this sample, this clonotype turned up a few times. This rearrangement joins TRBV6-1 to TRBJ1-6; D is perhaps TRBD1 (5 bases). Per germline, CDR1 MNHNS and CDR2 SASEGT. Trimming removed 5 bases from V and 11 bases from J, with 16 bases in between. The CDR3 contains 14 residues. The CDR3 loop reads CASSPRTFATPLHF. The CDR3 DNA follows: TGTGCCAGCAGTCCAAGGACATTTGCGACACCCCTCCACTTT.

The chain combines TRBV6-1 with TRBJ2-7, with 7 bases matching TRBD1. From germline, CDR1 is MNHNS and CDR2 SASEGT. CDR3 size: 15 residues. Trimming took 6 bases from V and 2 from J; bases not matched to a gene: 10. The CDR3: CASRGPLTGAYEQYF. For the CDR3, the DNA is TGTGCCAGCAGGGGACCTCTCACAGGGGCCTACGAGCAGTACTTC.